The rows below give T cell receptor beta chains drawn from one sample of a study of blood T cell repertoires in COVID-19. The repertoire was sequenced with immunoSEQ multiplex PCR; TCRdb's copy has only in-frame clones and lacks some. The sample lists about 29,000 clones, 85% to 90% seen once, with approximately 15% in the top ten. Sequencing input: peripheral blood. These receptors all stem from an elderly man with acute or convalescent COVID-19. Both conserved end residues are trimmed from each CDR3. Size is stated for part of the rows, as once, few or many counts, or as a class when the clone is expanded.

clone_size j_call v_call cdr3_aa
- TRBJ2-3 TRBV27 ASSLLTELHPDTQY
- TRBJ1-4 TRBV19 ASSKGQGFNEKLF
- TRBJ2-1 TRBV18 ASSPLHGQDNEQF
- TRBJ2-5 TRBV5-1 ASSREGRVETQY
once TRBJ1-4 TRBV6-2/TRBV6-3 ASSPGQNEKLF
- TRBJ1-1 TRBV7-9 ASTRSGEAF
- TRBJ2-3 TRBV7-9 ASSLGPGTGGADTQY
- TRBJ1-3 TRBV5-1 ASSLAGQAGNTIY
- TRBJ2-7 TRBV24-1 ATSDSGQGLNEQY
- TRBJ2-6 TRBV5-1 ASSPRRAGANVLT
- TRBJ1-4 TRBV6-4 ASSITATNEKLF
few TRBJ2-3 TRBV29-1 SAGQPTDTQY
- TRBJ2-2 TRBV5-1 ASSSGTGVTGELF
- TRBJ2-7 TRBV30 AWSLKTASDEQY
- TRBJ1-2 TRBV9 ASSVVDFYGYT
- TRBJ2-2 TRBV7-3 ASSQESTGELF
- TRBJ1-2 TRBV2 ASSRGYGYT
- TRBJ2-3 TRBV10-3 AATQGDSSTDTQY
- TRBJ1-6 TRBV7-2 ASRPGRRGSPLH
once TRBJ1-2 TRBV25-1 ASSESVGQGAGYGYT
- TRBJ1-1 TRBV4-1 ATLDMAGIEAF
- TRBJ2-2 TRBV10-3 AISEQVTGELF
- TRBJ2-1 TRBV4-2 ASSHEPKPYNEQF
- TRBJ1-2 TRBV18 ASSPTGTADYGYT
- TRBJ1-4 TRBV28 ASSFPRTGGSEKLF
- TRBJ1-2 TRBV29-1 SVEGPGQYYT
once TRBJ1-1 TRBV3-1/TRBV3-2 ASAGVNTEAF
- TRBJ1-3 TRBV5-5 ASRPGREETTIY
- TRBJ1-5 TRBV2 ASSEANRGNQPQH
- TRBJ2-3 TRBV6-5 AHSEGTDTQY
- TRBJ2-3 TRBV3-1/TRBV3-2 ASSPGGREGSDTQY
- TRBJ1-3 TRBV5-1 ASSLGADRGNTIY
once TRBJ2-3 TRBV6-5 ASILLGSIDTQY
- TRBJ2-5 TRBV28 ASGEALQETQY
- TRBJ1-6 TRBV5-1 ASSPGQGKLESPLH
- TRBJ1-5 TRBV7-8 ASSFQGGHSNQPQH
once TRBJ2-7 TRBV15 ATSRVGSSYEQY
- TRBJ2-3 TRBV7-3 ASSRQGGDTQY
- TRBJ1-1 TRBV5-4 ASSPPGREGEAF
- TRBJ2-3 TRBV7-9 ASSPGVGGREDTQY
- TRBJ2-1 TRBV5-1 ASSLNGGAIDEQF
- TRBJ2-4 TRBV5-6 ASSLVGARAKNIQY
- TRBJ1-5 TRBV27 ASSLRALAGGPKPQH
- TRBJ2-7 TRBV6-1 ASSEVLVEQY
- TRBJ1-1 TRBV20-1 SARERTEAF
- TRBJ2-3 TRBV21-1 ASSKDKCTDTQY
few TRBJ2-7 TRBV6-5 ASSYSYGPGEQY
- TRBJ1-3 TRBV10-2 ASRAGNSGNTIY
- TRBJ1-3 TRBV5-4 ASSTQGAGNTIY
- TRBJ1-1 TRBV6-5 ACRGTANTEAF
- TRBJ2-1 TRBV27 ASSMSSGTGEQF